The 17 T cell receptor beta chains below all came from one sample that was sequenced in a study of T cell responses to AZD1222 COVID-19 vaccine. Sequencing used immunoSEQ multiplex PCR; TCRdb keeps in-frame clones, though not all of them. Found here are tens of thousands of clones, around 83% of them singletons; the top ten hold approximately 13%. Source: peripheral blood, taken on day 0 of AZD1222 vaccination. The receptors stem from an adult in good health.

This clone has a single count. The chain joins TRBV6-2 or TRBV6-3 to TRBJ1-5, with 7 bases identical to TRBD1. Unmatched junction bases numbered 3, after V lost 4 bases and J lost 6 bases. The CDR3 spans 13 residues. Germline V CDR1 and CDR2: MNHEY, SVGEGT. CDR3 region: CASSLNRGQPQHF. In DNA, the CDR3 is TGTGCCAGCAGTTTGAACAGGGGTCAGCCCCAGCATTTT.

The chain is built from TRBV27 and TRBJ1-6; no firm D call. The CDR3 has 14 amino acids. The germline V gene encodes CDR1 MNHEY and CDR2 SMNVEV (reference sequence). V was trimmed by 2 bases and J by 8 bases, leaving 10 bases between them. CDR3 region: CASSLAVMDSPLHF. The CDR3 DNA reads TGTGCCAGCAGTTTAGCCGTGATGGATTCACCCCTCCACTTT.

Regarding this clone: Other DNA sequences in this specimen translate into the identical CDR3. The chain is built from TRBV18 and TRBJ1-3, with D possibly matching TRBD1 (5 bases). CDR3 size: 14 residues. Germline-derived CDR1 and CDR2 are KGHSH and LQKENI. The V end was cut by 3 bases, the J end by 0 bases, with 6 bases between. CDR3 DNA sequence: TGTGCCAGCTCACCTGACAGCTCTGGAAACACCATATATTTT. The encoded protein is CASSPDSSGNTIYF.

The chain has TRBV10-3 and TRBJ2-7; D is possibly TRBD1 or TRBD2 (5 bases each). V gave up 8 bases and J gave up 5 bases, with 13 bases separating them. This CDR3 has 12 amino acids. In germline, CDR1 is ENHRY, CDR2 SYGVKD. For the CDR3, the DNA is TGTGCCATCGGACATGACGGGAACGAGCAGTACTTC. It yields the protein CAIGHDGNEQYF.

The DNA of the CDR3 is TGTGCCAGCAGCTTAGAAAAGGGTGGGGTACCCTATGGCTACACCTTC. It encodes CASSLEKGGVPYGYTF. The gene calls are TRBV7-8 and TRBJ1-2; D not certain. The V gene lost 1 base and the J gene lost 4 bases, with 16 bases spanning the gap. Per germline, CDR1 SGHVS and CDR2 FQNEAQ. The CDR3 has 16 residues.

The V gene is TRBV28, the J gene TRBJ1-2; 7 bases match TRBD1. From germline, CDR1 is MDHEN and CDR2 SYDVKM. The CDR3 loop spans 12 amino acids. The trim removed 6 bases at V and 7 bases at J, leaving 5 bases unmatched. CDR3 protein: CASRRGPGGYTF. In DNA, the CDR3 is TGTGCCAGCAGGAGGGGGCCTGGTGGCTACACCTTC.

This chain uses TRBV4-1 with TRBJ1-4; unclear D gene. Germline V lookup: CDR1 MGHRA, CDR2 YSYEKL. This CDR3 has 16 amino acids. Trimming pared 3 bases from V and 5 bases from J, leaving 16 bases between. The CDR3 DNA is TGCGCCAGCAGCCAGAATCCCGGGGTCACCAATGAAAAACTGTTTTTT. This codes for CASSQNPGVTNEKLFF.

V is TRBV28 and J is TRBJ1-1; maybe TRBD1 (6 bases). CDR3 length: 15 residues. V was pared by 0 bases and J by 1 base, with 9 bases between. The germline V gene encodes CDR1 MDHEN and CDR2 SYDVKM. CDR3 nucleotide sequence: TGTGCCAGCAGTTTATGGGGGGCCGGGAACACTGAAGCTTTCTTT. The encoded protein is CASSLWGAGNTEAFF.

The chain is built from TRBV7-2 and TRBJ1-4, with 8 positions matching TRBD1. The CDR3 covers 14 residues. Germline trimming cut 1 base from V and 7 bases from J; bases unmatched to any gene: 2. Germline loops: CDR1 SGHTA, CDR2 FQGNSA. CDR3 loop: CASSLGQGTEKLFF. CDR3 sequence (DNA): TGTGCCAGCAGCTTAGGACAGGGGACTGAAAAACTGTTTTTT. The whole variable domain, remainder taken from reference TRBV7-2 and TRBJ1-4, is GAGVSQSPSNKVTEKGKDVELRCDPISGHTALYWYRQSLGQGLEFLIYFQGNSAPDKSGLPSDRFSAERTGGSVSTLTIQRTQQEDSAVYLCASSLGQGTEKLFFGSGTQLSVL.

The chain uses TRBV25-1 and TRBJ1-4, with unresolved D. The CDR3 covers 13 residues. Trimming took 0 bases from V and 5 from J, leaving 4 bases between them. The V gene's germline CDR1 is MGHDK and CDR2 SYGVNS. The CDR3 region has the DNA TGTGCCAGCAGTGAATATCACAATGAAAAACTGTTTTTT. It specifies CASSEYHNEKLFF.

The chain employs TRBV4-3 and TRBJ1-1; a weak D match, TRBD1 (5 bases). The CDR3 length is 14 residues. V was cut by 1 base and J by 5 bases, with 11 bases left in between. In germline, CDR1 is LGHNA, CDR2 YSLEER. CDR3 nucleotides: TGCGCCAGCAGCCAAGGCGCCAGGGCTACTGAAGCTTTCTTT. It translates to CASSQGARATEAFF.

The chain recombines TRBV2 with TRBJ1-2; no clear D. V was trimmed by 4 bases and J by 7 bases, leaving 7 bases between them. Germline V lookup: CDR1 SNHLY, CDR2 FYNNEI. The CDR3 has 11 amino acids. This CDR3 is CASSGSSGYTF. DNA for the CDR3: TGTGCCAGCAGTGGGAGTTCTGGCTACACCTTC.

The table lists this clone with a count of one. The CDR3 region is CASSSTGRKSYNEQFF. CDR3 DNA: TGCGCCAGCAGCTCGACAGGGAGGAAGTCCTACAATGAGCAGTTCTTC. The V call is TRBV5-1, the J call TRBJ2-1; TRBD1 is a possible D gene (7 bases). Germline CDR1 is SGHRS and CDR2 is YFSETQ. V was pared by 3 bases and J by 1 base, with 14 bases between. CDR3 length equals 16 residues.

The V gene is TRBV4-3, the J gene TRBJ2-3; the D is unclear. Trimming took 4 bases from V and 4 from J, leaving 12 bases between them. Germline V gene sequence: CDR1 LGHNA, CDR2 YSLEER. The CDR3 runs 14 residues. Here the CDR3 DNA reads TGCGCCAGCAGCCGCTTTGGGGATTCAGATACGCAGTATTTT. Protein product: CASSRFGDSDTQYF.

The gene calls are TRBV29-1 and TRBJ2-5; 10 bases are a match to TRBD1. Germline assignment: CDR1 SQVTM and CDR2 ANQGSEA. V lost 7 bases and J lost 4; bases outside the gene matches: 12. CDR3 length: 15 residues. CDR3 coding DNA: TGCAGCGCCCATGAACTGGGACAGGGGATAGAGACCCAGTACTTC. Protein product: CSAHELGQGIETQYF.

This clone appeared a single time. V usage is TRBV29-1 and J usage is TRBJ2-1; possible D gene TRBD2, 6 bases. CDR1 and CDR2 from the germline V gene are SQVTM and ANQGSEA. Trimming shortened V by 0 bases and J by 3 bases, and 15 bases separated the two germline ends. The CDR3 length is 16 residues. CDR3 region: CSVEDLGGAGYNEQFF. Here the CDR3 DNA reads TGCAGCGTTGAAGATTTGGGCGGGGCGGGCTACAATGAGCAGTTCTTC.

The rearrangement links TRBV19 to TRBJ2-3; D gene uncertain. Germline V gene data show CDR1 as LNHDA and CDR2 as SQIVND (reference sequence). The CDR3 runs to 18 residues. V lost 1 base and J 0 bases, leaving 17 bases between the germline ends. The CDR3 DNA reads TGTGCCAGTAGTATAGGACCCACAGAACCTCCTAGCACAGATACGCAGTATTTT. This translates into CASSIGPTEPPSTDTQYF.